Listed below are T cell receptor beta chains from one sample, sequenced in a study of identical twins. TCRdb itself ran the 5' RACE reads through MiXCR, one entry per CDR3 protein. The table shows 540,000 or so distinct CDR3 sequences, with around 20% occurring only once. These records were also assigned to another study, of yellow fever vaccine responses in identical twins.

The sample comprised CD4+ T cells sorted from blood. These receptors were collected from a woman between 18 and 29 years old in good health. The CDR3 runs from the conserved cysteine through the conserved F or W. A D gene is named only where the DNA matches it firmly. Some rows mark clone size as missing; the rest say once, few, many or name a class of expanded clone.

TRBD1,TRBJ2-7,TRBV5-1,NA,CASSGTGNYEQYF,TGCGCCAGCAGCGGGACAGGTAACTACGAGCAGTACTTC
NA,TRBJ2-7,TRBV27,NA,CASSYSRGRSYEQYF,TGTGCCAGCAGCTACAGCCGGGGCAGGAGTTACGAGCAGTACTTC
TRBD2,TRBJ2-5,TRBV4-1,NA,CASSQGAGGPGETQYF,TGCGCCAGCAGCCAAGGCGCGGGGGGGCCTGGGGAGACCCAGTACTTC
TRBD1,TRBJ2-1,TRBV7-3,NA,CASSLLGTDVYNEQFF,TGTGCCAGCAGCTTATTGGGGACAGATGTCTACAATGAGCAGTTCTTC
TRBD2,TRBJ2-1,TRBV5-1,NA,CASSLPRTSGRVNEQFF,TGCGCCAGCAGCTTGCCCCGGACTAGCGGGAGGGTAAATGAGCAGTTCTTC
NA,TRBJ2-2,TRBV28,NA,CASSLLSTGELFF,TGTGCCAGCAGTTTATTATCGACCGGGGAGCTGTTTTTT
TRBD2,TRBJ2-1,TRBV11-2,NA,CASSPTSGGLRNEQFF,TGTGCCAGCAGCCCGACTAGCGGGGGGTTGAGGAATGAGCAGTTCTTC
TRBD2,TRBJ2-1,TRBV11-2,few,CASRSQGGGAYNEQFF,TGTGCCAGCAGGTCCCAGGGCGGGGGGGCCTACAATGAGCAGTTCTTC
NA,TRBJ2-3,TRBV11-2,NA,CASSPRWGGPTDTQYF,TGTGCCAGCAGCCCCCGGTGGGGGGGCCCCACAGATACGCAGTATTTT
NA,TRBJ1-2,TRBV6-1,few,CASSGAGAYGYTF,TGTGCCAGCAGTGGCGCGGGAGCGTATGGCTACACCTTC
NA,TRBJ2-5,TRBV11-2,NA,CASSLGTRLGGTQYF,TGTGCCAGCAGCTTAGGGACCCGCCTAGGAGGGACCCAGTACTTC
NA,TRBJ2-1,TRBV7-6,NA,CASSLVGGHNEQFF,TGTGCCAGCAGCTTAGTAGGGGGGCACAATGAGCAGTTCTTC
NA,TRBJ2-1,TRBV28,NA,CATRLDNEQFF,TGTGCCACCCGACTAGACAATGAGCAGTTCTTC
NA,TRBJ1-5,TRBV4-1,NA,CASSLLPVEPQHF,TGCGCCAGCAGCCTTCTCCCGGTGGAGCCCCAGCATTTT
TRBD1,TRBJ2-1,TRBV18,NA,CASSPRAGGTNEQFF,TGTGCCAGCTCACCGCGGGCAGGGGGCACGAATGAGCAGTTCTTC
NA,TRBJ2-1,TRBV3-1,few,CASREYYNEQFF,TGTGCCAGCAGAGAGTACTACAATGAGCAGTTCTTC
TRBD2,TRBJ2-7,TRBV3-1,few,CASSQRAGTSGSYEQYF,TGTGCCAGCAGCCAGAGGGCCGGGACTAGCGGTTCCTACGAGCAGTACTTC
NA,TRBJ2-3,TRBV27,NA,CASSLSGEGRPDTQYF,TGTGCCAGCAGTTTATCTGGGGAAGGTCGCCCAGATACGCAGTATTTT
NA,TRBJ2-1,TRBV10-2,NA,CASSESKMNEQFF,TGCGCCAGCAGTGAGTCGAAAATGAATGAGCAGTTCTTC
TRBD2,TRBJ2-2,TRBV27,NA,CASRLTGTSAGELFF,TGTGCCAGCAGGCTCACCGGGACTAGCGCCGGGGAGCTGTTTTTT
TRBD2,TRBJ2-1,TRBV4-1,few,CASSPGLAGSPSYNEQFF,TGCGCCAGCAGCCCGGGACTAGCGGGATCTCCTTCCTACAATGAGCAGTTCTTC
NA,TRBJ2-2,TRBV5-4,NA,CASSKQDNTGELFF,TGTGCCAGCAGCAAACAGGACAACACCGGGGAGCTGTTTTTT
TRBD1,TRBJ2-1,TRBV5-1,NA,CASSLGTGGAYNEQFF,TGCGCCAGCAGCTTGGGGACAGGGGGCGCCTACAATGAGCAGTTCTTC
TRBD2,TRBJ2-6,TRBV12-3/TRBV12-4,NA,CASSFGLAGPSGANVLTF,TGTGCCAGCAGTTTCGGACTAGCGGGACCCTCTGGGGCCAACGTCCTGACTTTC
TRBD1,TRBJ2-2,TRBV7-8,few,CASSWDRFSTGELFF,TGTGCCAGCAGCTGGGACAGATTTAGCACCGGGGAGCTGTTTTTT
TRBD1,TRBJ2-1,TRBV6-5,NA,CASSYGQGLNRGFF,TGTGCCAGCAGTTACGGACAGGGTTTGAACAGAGGGTTCTTC
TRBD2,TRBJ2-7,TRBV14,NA,CASSQRTSGRGPVSEQYF,TGTGCCAGCAGCCAAAGGACTAGCGGGAGGGGACCGGTGAGTGAGCAGTACTTC
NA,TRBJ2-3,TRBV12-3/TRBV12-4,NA,CASSDYNTDTQYF,TGTGCCAGCAGCGACTACAACACAGATACGCAGTATTTT
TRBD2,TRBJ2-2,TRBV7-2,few,CASSTRLAGGPGELFF,TGTGCCAGCAGCACCCGACTAGCGGGGGGCCCCGGGGAGCTGTTTTTT
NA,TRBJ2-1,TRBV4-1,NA,CASSQDGVSWNEQFF,TGCGCCAGCAGCCAAGACGGGGTGTCTTGGAATGAGCAGTTCTTC